A single sample is the source of the 25 T cell receptor beta chains below, sequenced in a study of control samples from healthy donors and cancer patients. Some clones are missing from TCRdb's copy, which holds only in-frame ones; the method was immunoSEQ multiplex PCR. The sample has 100,000 to 150,000 clones; around 92% are singletons. Sequences were obtained from blood. The source of these receptors is a woman aged 50 to 60 in good health.

The rearrangement links TRBV2 to TRBJ1-1, with TRBD1 matching over 10 bases. Germline V lookup: CDR1 SNHLY, CDR2 FYNNEI. CDR3 length equals 14 residues. The junction had 4 bases not matched to a gene; V was cut back by 5 bases and J by 4 bases. The CDR3 is CASSSWTGGTEAFF. Written as DNA, the CDR3 is TGTGCCAGCAGTTCATGGACAGGGGGCACTGAAGCTTTCTTT.

This clone has just one count. The rearrangement links TRBV7-9 to TRBJ2-2; TRBD2 matches at 13 bases. The CDR3 sequence is 18 residues long. CDR1 is SEHNR, CDR2 FQNEAQ, per germline (reference sequence). Unmatched junction bases numbered 4, after V lost 3 bases and J lost 0 bases. CDR3 sequence (DNA): TGTGCCAGCAGCTTTCCTGGACTAGCGGGGGCGAACACCGGGGAGCTGTTTTTT. Protein product: CASSFPGLAGANTGELFF.

This chain links TRBV6-6 with TRBJ2-2, with D tentatively TRBD2 (5 bases). CDR3 length: 14 residues. The V end was cut by 8 bases, the J end by 5 bases, with 15 bases between. Germline values: CDR1 MNHNY, CDR2 SVGAGI (reference sequence). CDR3 DNA: TGTGCCAGCCGCCAGGACTCGTGGACCGGGGAGCTGTTTTTT. It is translated as CASRQDSWTGELFF.

The CDR3 DNA reads TGTGCCAGCACTGGCCGGGGACAGGCTAACTATGGCTACACCTTC. It translates to CASTGRGQANYGYTF. This chain connects TRBV27 to TRBJ1-2; TRBD1 aligns across 8 bases. After removal of 7 bases from V and 0 bases from J, the junction contained 7 bases not matched to a gene. This CDR3 spans 15 amino acids. The germline V gene has CDR1 MNHEY and CDR2 SMNVEV (reference sequence).

The DNA for the CDR3 is TGTGCCAGCAGCCCGACAGGAATTGAAGCTTTCTTT. This sequence encodes CASSPTGIEAFF. The V and J genes are TRBV12-3 or TRBV12-4 and TRBJ1-1, with D possibly being TRBD1 (6 bases). The V end lost 6 bases, the J end lost 7 bases, and 12 bases lay between the germline ends. This CDR3 region has 12 residues.

The chain combines TRBV5-1 with TRBJ2-2; D is unresolved. This CDR3 comprises 15 residues. Looked up from germline, CDR1 is SGHRS and CDR2 is YFSETQ. Trimming removed 3 bases at V and 5 bases at J, with 14 bases between. The CDR3 DNA reads TGCGCCAGCAGCTATGGGATGGGGTGGACCGGGGAGCTGTTTTTT. Translation gives CASSYGMGWTGELFF.

As DNA, the CDR3 is TGCGCCAGCAGCCCTCTAGCAGACACAGATACGCAGTATTTT. Encoded protein: CASSPLADTDTQYF. The rearrangement links TRBV4-1 to TRBJ2-3; possible D gene TRBD2, 5 bases. The germline V and J ends were trimmed by 4 bases and 2 bases, with 10 bases remaining between them. This CDR3 region has 14 residues. Germline CDR1 reads MGHRA; CDR2 reads YSYEKL.

The V and J genes are TRBV5-6 and TRBJ2-3; D remains unclear. Trimming took 2 bases from V and 0 from J, leaving 7 bases between them. The germline CDR1 and CDR2 sequences are SGHDT and YYEEEE. This CDR3 has 14 amino acids. The CDR3 nucleotides are TGTGCCAGCAGCTTTGGGTTTAGCACAGATACGCAGTATTTT. As protein: CASSFGFSTDTQYF.

The gene calls are TRBV2 and TRBJ1-2; D is undetermined. V was clipped by 7 bases and J by 0 bases, with 15 bases between them. Germline V CDR1 and CDR2: SNHLY, FYNNEI. The CDR3 covers 15 residues. In nucleotides, the CDR3 is TGTGCCAGCACACTAGGGCGCCCGACTAACTATGGCTACACCTTC. This gives the protein CASTLGRPTNYGYTF.

V gene TRBV5-1 combines with J gene TRBJ2-3; 8 positions agree with TRBD2. This CDR3 region has 14 residues. Per the germline V gene, CDR1 is SGHRS and CDR2 is YFSETQ. Trimming took 2 bases from V and 5 from J; bases not matched to a gene: 4. The CDR3 reads CASSFSGAGDTQYF. CDR3 sequence (DNA): TGCGCCAGCAGCTTTAGCGGGGCAGGAGATACGCAGTATTTT.

The V gene is TRBV2, the J gene TRBJ1-1; TRBD1 matches 11 bases. This CDR3 contains 14 residues. The germline V gene encodes CDR1 SNHLY and CDR2 FYNNEI. J gave up 1 base and V 6 bases, and 1 base lay outside the gene matches. The CDR3 here is CASRGTGGNTEAFF. For the CDR3, the DNA is TGTGCCAGCAGGGGGACAGGGGGGAACACTGAAGCTTTCTTT.

The gene calls are TRBV5-6 and TRBJ1-1; TRBD1 agrees at 7 bases. The CDR3 covers 16 residues. V lost 2 bases to trimming and J lost 0 bases; unmatched junction nucleotides: 7. Per the germline V gene, CDR1 is SGHDT and CDR2 is YYEEEE. The CDR3 nucleotides are TGTGCCAGCAGCTTTGGCGGGGGACAGCTGAACACTGAAGCTTTCTTT. Its protein product is CASSFGGGQLNTEAFF.

The gene calls are TRBV6-5 and TRBJ1-1; TRBD1 might be the D (5 bases). Between the trimmed V and J ends, which lost 6 bases and 1 base, there was a span of 12 bases. This CDR3 has 14 amino acids. Per germline, CDR1 MNHEY and CDR2 SVGAGI. CDR3 protein: CASSRPGGNTEAFF. DNA of the CDR3: TGTGCCAGCAGCCGACCTGGGGGGAACACTGAAGCTTTCTTT.

This clone occurred once. Here the CDR3 DNA reads TGTGCCAGCAGCCCTGGACAGGGAGGAAACTATGGCTACACCTTC. Its protein product is CASSPGQGGNYGYTF. This chain connects TRBV3-1 (or the pseudogene TRBV3-2) to TRBJ1-2; TRBD1 aligns across 8 bases. V was pared by 4 bases and J by 2 bases, with 6 bases of the junction left unmatched. CDR3 size: 15 residues. Germline CDR1 LGHDT, CDR2 YNNKEL (reference sequence).

The chain links TRBV28 to TRBJ1-3, with unresolved D. Germline V gene data show CDR1 as MDHEN and CDR2 as SYDVKM. V was cut by 5 bases and J by 5 bases, with 1 base left in between. This CDR3 region has 10 residues. This CDR3 reads CASSRNTIYF. The CDR3 DNA reads as TGTGCCAGCAGTAGAAACACCATATATTTT.

This chain uses TRBV27 with TRBJ1-1; 9 bases map to TRBD1. The CDR3 length is 14 residues. Trimming took 7 bases from V and 4 from J; bases not matched to a gene: 7. In germline, CDR1 is MNHEY, CDR2 SMNVEV (reference sequence). CDR3 sequence (DNA): TGTGCCAGCAAAATGGACAGGGGATCCACTGAAGCTTTCTTT. Residues: CASKMDRGSTEAFF.

The chain has TRBV2 and TRBJ1-5; the D gene is possibly TRBD1 (5 bases). This CDR3 spans 15 amino acids. The germline gives CDR1 SNHLY, CDR2 FYNNEI. V was shortened by 7 bases and J by 1 base, with 14 bases between the two germline ends. The CDR3 sequence: CASTISGGSNQPQHF. CDR3 nucleotide sequence: TGTGCCAGCACAATCTCCGGGGGAAGCAATCAGCCCCAGCATTTT.

The J gene is TRBJ1-1, the V gene TRBV10-3; the D is unclear. V was trimmed by 4 bases and J by 1 base, leaving 19 bases between them. The CDR3 loop spans 17 amino acids. CDR1 is ENHRY and CDR2 is SYGVKD in the germline V gene. CDR3 nucleotides: TGTGCCATCAGTGCACCCTCCAACTGGCCGGGGAACACTGAAGCTTTCTTT. Residues: CAISAPSNWPGNTEAFF.

The chain carries TRBV24-1 and TRBJ2-1; 8 nucleotides match TRBD1. In germline, CDR1 is KGHDR, CDR2 SFDVKD. The V gene end was trimmed by 2 bases and the J gene end by 9 bases; junction bases not matched to a gene: 11. The CDR3 runs 16 residues. Here the CDR3 DNA reads TGTGCCACCAGTGATTGGGAAGGGACAGGAAGAGGTGAGCAGTTCTTC. It codes for CATSDWEGTGRGEQFF.

The chain is built from TRBV28 and TRBJ1-2; D gene unclear. This CDR3 is 14 amino acids long. The V gene's germline CDR1 is MDHEN and CDR2 SYDVKM. The germline V and J ends were trimmed by 3 bases and 1 base, with 9 bases remaining between them. DNA of the CDR3: TGTGCCAGCAGTTTGACGGGAAATAACTATGGCTACACCTTC. Translated: CASSLTGNNYGYTF.

J is TRBJ1-5 and V is TRBV30; TRBD1 aligns across 7 bases. V shed 0 bases and J 5 bases; nucleotides not matched to a gene: 4. CDR3 length equals 14 residues. Looked up from germline, CDR1 is GTSNPN and CDR2 is SVGIG (reference sequence). CDR3 in DNA: TGTGCCTGGAGTGTAGCCCAGGGGGATCAGCCCCAGCATTTT. This gives the protein CAWSVAQGDQPQHF. Based on the CDR3 plus reference TRBV30 and TRBJ1-5, the full variable domain is SQTIHQWPATLVQPVGSPLSLECTVEGTSNPNLYWYRQAAGRGLQLLFYSVGIGQISSEVPQNLSASRPQDRQFILSSKKLLLSDSGFYLCAWSVAQGDQPQHFGDGTRLSIL.

V gene TRBV27 combines with J gene TRBJ1-2, with a possible D match to TRBD1 (5 bases). The germline V gene has CDR1 MNHEY and CDR2 SMNVEV (reference sequence). The CDR3 is 16 amino acids. Trimming left V 7 bases short and J 7 bases short, with 25 bases between. CDR3 bases: TGTGCCAGCACCCCGACTTCGTTGGGGTGGGGGATTGGCTACACCTTC. The encoded protein is CASTPTSLGWGIGYTF.

This chain connects TRBV5-1 to TRBJ2-1, with no clear D. The CDR3 contains 12 residues. Germline CDR1 SGHRS, CDR2 YFSETQ. Trimming pared 2 bases from V and 10 bases from J, leaving 10 bases between. The chain's CDR3 is CASSLSTGEQFF. CDR3 coding DNA: TGCGCCAGCAGCTTAAGCACTGGAGAGCAGTTCTTC.

This clone has only a few counts. The CDR3 bases are TGTGCCAGCAGTGAAGCTGGGAACCGGGCCTTCAATCAGCCCCAGCATTTT. It translates to CASSEAGNRAFNQPQHF. V is TRBV6-1 and J is TRBJ1-5, with no clear D. Germline loops: CDR1 MNHNS, CDR2 SASEGT. The CDR3 totals 17 residues. Trimming shortened V by 0 bases and J by 3 bases, and 15 bases separated the two germline ends.

The chain joins TRBV7-9 to TRBJ2-7; 10 bases are a match to TRBD2. CDR3 length equals 14 residues. CDR1 is SEHNR and CDR2 is FQNEAQ in the germline V gene (reference sequence). Trimming cost V 4 bases and J 3 bases; bases outside gene matches: 3. This CDR3 reads CASSSSSGSYEQYF. The CDR3 bases are TGTGCCAGCAGCTCCTCTAGCGGGAGCTACGAGCAGTACTTC.